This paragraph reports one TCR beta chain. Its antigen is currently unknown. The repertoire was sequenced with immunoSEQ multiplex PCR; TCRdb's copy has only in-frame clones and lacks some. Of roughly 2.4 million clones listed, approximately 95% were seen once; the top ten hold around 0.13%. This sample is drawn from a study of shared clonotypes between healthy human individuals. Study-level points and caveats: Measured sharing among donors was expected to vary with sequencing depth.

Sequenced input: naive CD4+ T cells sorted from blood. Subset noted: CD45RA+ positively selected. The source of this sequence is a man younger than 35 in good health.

The CDR3 sequence is CSVTGGHYNEQFF. The CDR3 DNA is TGCAGCGTCACAGGGGGCCACTACAATGAGCAGTTCTTC. The J gene is TRBJ2-1, the V gene TRBV29-1; TRBD1 matches at 9 bases. Losses at the gene ends were 6 bases for V and 3 bases for J; bases not matched to a gene: 3. Germline lookup yields CDR1 SQVTM and CDR2 ANQGSEA. This CDR3 has 13 amino acids.